This TCR beta chain was profiled in a study of identical twins. Notes on the study in general: The conclusions drew on cross-sectional statistical analysis instead of tracking the same donors. Models came in too low on out-of-frame TCR alpha sharing in monozygotic twins.

V shed 4 bases and J shed 0 bases, with 11 bases lying between them. The length of the CDR3 is 14 residues. Germline lookup yields CDR1 DFQATT and CDR2 SNEGSKA (reference sequence). Concerning this clonotype: The target antigen is unknown.

In TCRdb, the 5' RACE reads were re-called with MiXCR into one record per CDR3 protein. Among just under 650,000 distinct CDR3 sequences listed, just over 7% were seen once. These records were also assigned to another study, of yellow fever vaccine responses in identical twins. That study reports: Twins' vaccine T cell responses reportedly seemed partly convergent and partly personalized.

This chain links TRBV20-1 with TRBJ2-3, with a tentative D call TRBD2 (5 bases). The sample taken for sequencing was PBMCs. This receptor was identified in a woman aged 18-29 years in good health. The CDR3 protein is CSATAAASTDTQYF. DNA for the CDR3: TGCAGTGCTACAGCGGCGGCTAGCACAGATACGCAGTATTTT.